This entry lists 7 T cell receptor beta chains sequenced from one sample in a study of control samples from healthy donors and cancer patients. The data were produced by immunoSEQ multiplex PCR, yet TCRdb's version contains in-frame clones alone and is incomplete. The repertoire includes over 100,000 clones, around 90% of them detected once, and about 2.5% sits in the top ten. Sequencing used blood. The receptors here all came from a man in his forties or fifties in good health.

CDR3: CASSLVAGDQPQHF. Written as DNA, the CDR3 is TGCGCCAGCAGCTTGGTTGCAGGGGATCAGCCCCAGCATTTT. This chain links TRBV5-1 with TRBJ1-5; perhaps TRBD1 as D (6 bases). V was shortened by 0 bases and J by 5 bases, with 9 bases between the two germline ends. Germline V gene sequence: CDR1 SGHRS, CDR2 YFSETQ. CDR3 length equals 14 residues.

The V gene is TRBV10-3, the J gene TRBJ2-5; TRBD1 agrees at 9 bases. V lost 5 bases and J lost 5; bases outside the gene matches: 6. Germline V CDR1 and CDR2: ENHRY, SYGVKD. The CDR3 contains 14 residues. The DNA of the CDR3 is TGTGCCATCAGTAGGACAGGGGTTCACGAGACCCAGTACTTC. It translates to CAISRTGVHETQYF.

The chain is built from TRBV6-5 and TRBJ1-1; D call uncertain. The germline gives CDR1 MNHEY, CDR2 SVGAGI. This CDR3 is built from 14 residues. Trimming cost V 4 bases and J 1 base, with 10 bases left between them. CDR3 amino acids: CASSLPGKNTEAFF. Written as DNA, the CDR3 is TGTGCCAGCAGTTTACCGGGGAAGAACACTGAAGCTTTCTTT.

This chain links TRBV5-6 with TRBJ2-7, with 11 positions matching TRBD2. Losses at the gene ends were 0 bases for V and 2 bases for J; bases not matched to a gene: 4. This CDR3 has 16 amino acids. Germline loops: CDR1 SGHDT, CDR2 YYEEEE. The CDR3 DNA sequence: TGTGCCAGCAGCTTGGCTGGGACTAGCGGTGCCTACGAGCAGTACTTC. Residues: CASSLAGTSGAYEQYF.

V gene TRBV27 combines with J gene TRBJ1-6; TRBD1 is a possible D gene (5 bases). Trimming took 8 bases from V and 6 from J, leaving 17 bases between them. Germline CDR1 reads MNHEY; CDR2 reads SMNVEV (reference sequence). The CDR3 sequence is 15 residues long. In nucleotides, the CDR3 is TGTGCCAGCTTGATGTTAGGGGAGACTAATTCACCCCTCCACTTT. Translation: CASLMLGETNSPLHF.

The rearrangement uses TRBV5-6 and TRBJ2-2, with D possibly being TRBD1 (5 bases). This CDR3 spans 18 amino acids. Trimming removed 0 bases at V and 0 bases at J, with 15 bases between. The germline V gene has CDR1 SGHDT and CDR2 YYEEEE. As DNA, the CDR3 is TGTGCCAGCAGCTTGGGGTGGTGGACACTTGCGAACACCGGGGAGCTGTTTTTT. Its protein product is CASSLGWWTLANTGELFF.

This chain connects TRBV5-1 to TRBJ2-7; D gene uncertain. The V gene's germline CDR1 is SGHRS and CDR2 YFSETQ. V lost 5 bases, J lost 6 bases, and 15 bases lay in between. CDR3 size: 13 residues. CDR3 bases: TGCGCCAGCAGTTCTGGCTGGCTGGTCGAGCAGTACTTC. This gives the protein CASSSGWLVEQYF.